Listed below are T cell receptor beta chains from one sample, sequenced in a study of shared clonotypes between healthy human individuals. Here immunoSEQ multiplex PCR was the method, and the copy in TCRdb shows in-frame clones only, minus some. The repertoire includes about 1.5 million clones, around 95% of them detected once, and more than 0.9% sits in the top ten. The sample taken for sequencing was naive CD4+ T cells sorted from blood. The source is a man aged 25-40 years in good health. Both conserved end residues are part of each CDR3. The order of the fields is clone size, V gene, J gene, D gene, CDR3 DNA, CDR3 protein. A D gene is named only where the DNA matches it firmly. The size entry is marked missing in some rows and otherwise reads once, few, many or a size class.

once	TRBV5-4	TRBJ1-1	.	TGTGCCAGCAGCGGGGGAGGGTCAGAGGGCACTGAAGCTTTCTTT	CASSGGGSEGTEAFF
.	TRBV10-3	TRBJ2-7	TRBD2	TGTGCCATCAGTGAAAGACTAGCGGGATACTCCGAGCAGTACTTC	CAISERLAGYSEQYF
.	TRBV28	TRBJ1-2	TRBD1	TGTGCCGGGAGGGACAGCCTCTATGGCTACACCTTC	CAGRDSLYGYTF
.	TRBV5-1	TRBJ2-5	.	TGCGCCAGCAGCTTGGCCACAGGACGGGAGCGAGAGACCCAGTACTTC	CASSLATGRERETQYF
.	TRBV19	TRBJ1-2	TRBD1	TGTGCCAGTAGTACCGGACAGGGGGGAGGCTACACCTTC	CASSTGQGGGYTF
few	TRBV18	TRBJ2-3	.	TGTGCCAGCTCACCAGGCACAGATACGCAGTATTTT	CASSPGTDTQYF
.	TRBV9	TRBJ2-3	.	TGTGCCAGCAGCGTAGCTGGTTCTCCGCAGTCAGATACGCAGTATTTT	CASSVAGSPQSDTQYF
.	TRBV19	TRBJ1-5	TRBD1	TGTGCCAGTCGGATGACAGGGAGTCAGCCCCAGCATTTT	CASRMTGSQPQHF
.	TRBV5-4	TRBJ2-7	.	TGTGCCAGCAGCACGCCGGGTAGCTCCTACGAGCAGTACTTC	CASSTPGSSYEQYF
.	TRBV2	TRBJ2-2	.	TGTGCCGGCAGTCTACTGACAGGGAACACCGGGGAGCTGTTTTTT	CAGSLLTGNTGELFF
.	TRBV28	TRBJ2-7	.	TGTGCCAGCAGTTCCCCTTGGGGCATTCCCTACGAGCAGTACTTC	CASSSPWGIPYEQYF